This passage covers 31 T cell receptor beta chains from one sample sequenced in a study of blood T cell repertoires in COVID-19. Profiled with immunoSEQ multiplex PCR; TCRdb holds only in-frame clones, not every one. The sample gives some 120,000 clones, roughly 88% of which show up once; roughly 1.2% is in the top ten. Sequenced sample: peripheral blood. These TCRs come from a woman older than 75 with acute or convalescent COVID-19.

This chain joins TRBV2 and TRBJ1-4; 8 bases agree with TRBD1. V lost 2 bases and J lost 5; bases outside the gene matches: 7. There are 16 residues in the CDR3. Germline CDR1 is SNHLY and CDR2 is FYNNEI. The DNA for the CDR3 is TGTGCCAGCAGTGAATTGACGGGGACAGGAAATGAAAAACTGTTTTTT. Translating gives CASSELTGTGNEKLFF.

This clone was observed once. V and J are TRBV6-1 and TRBJ2-7; D unresolved. The CDR3 contains 14 residues. The germline V and J ends were trimmed by 3 bases and 7 bases, with 16 bases remaining between them. Germline values: CDR1 MNHNS, CDR2 SASEGT. CDR3 sequence reads: CASSDPGRFEEQYF. Here the CDR3 DNA reads TGTGCCAGCAGTGATCCGGGTCGGTTTGAAGAGCAGTACTTC.

The genes are TRBV12-1 and TRBJ1-4; TRBD1 is taken as the D call from the table, unchecked against the DNA. TRBV12-1 is termed a pseudogene. This CDR3 region has 17 residues. The CDR3 nucleotides are TGTGCCAGCAGCTTCGGACAGGGGAGGTCAACTAATGAAAAACTGTTTTTT. Translating gives CASSFGQGRSTNEKLFF.

V and J are TRBV10-3 and TRBJ1-1, with a possible D match to TRBD1 (6 bases). V was cut by 4 bases and J by 4 bases, with 13 bases left in between. Germline V gene lookup returns CDR1 ENHRY and CDR2 SYGVKD. There are 14 residues in the CDR3. CDR3 sequence: CAISGGVGATEAFF. The CDR3 nucleotides are TGTGCCATCAGTGGGGGTGTGGGGGCCACTGAAGCTTTCTTT.

This sequence joins TRBV4-3 and TRBJ2-7; 11 bases map to TRBD2. CDR1 is LGHNA, CDR2 YSLEER, per germline. V lost 4 bases, J lost 5 bases, and 19 bases stayed unmatched. The length of the CDR3 is 19 residues. The CDR3 DNA reads as TGCGCCAGCAGCCGAGTCCGGACTAGCGGGCAATCGTTCATCCACGAGCAGTACTTC. It codes for CASSRVRTSGQSFIHEQYF.

The genes are TRBV10-3 and TRBJ2-3; 13 bases map to TRBD2. The V segment lost 6 bases and the J segment 5 bases; nucleotides outside the gene matches: 8. Germline CDR1 reads ENHRY; CDR2 reads SYGVKD. CDR3 length: 16 amino acids. The CDR3 DNA reads TGTGCCATCAGGTGGACTAGCGGGAGAGGGGAAGATACGCAGTATTTT. It encodes CAIRWTSGRGEDTQYF.

This clone was counted once. The chain links TRBV5-1 to TRBJ1-4; no firm D call. The CDR3 runs 17 residues. Trimming took off 4 bases at V and 5 bases at J, with 21 bases between the two ends. Germline lookup yields CDR1 SGHRS and CDR2 YFSETQ. CDR3 bases: TGCGCCAGCAGCCAACTACCCGTCGGGGAAGCGAATGAAAAACTGTTTTTT. Amino acids: CASSQLPVGEANEKLFF.

J is TRBJ2-1 and V is TRBV6-2 or TRBV6-3, with a weak D call TRBD2 (5 bases). This CDR3 region has 16 residues. Germline CDR1 reads MNHEY; CDR2 reads SVGEGT. V was trimmed by 6 bases and J by 1 base, leaving 16 bases between them. CDR3 DNA sequence: TGTGCCAGCAGCCTAACTAGTGGTAGGTCCTACAATGAGCAGTTCTTC. Amino acids: CASSLTSGRSYNEQFF.

This clone turned up a few times. The chain links TRBV20-1 to TRBJ1-4, with 8 positions matching TRBD1. The CDR3 is 16 residues long. V lost 3 bases and J lost 2; bases outside the gene matches: 8. Germline V CDR1 and CDR2: DFQATT, SNEGSKA (reference sequence). The CDR3 sequence: CSASLAGGFTNEKLFF. The CDR3 DNA is TGCAGTGCTAGTTTGGCAGGGGGCTTCACTAATGAAAAACTGTTTTTT.

The chain combines TRBV7-9 with TRBJ1-4; TRBD1 matches 7 bases. V dropped 0 bases and J dropped 8; count of bases not matched to a gene: 6. The CDR3 extends over 15 amino acids. Germline V gene sequence: CDR1 SEHNR, CDR2 FQNEAQ (reference sequence). The chain's CDR3 is CASSLAGGEGEKLFF. The DNA for the CDR3 is TGTGCCAGCAGCTTAGCAGGGGGCGAGGGGGAAAAACTGTTTTTT. Looking up the rest from reference TRBV7-9 and TRBJ1-4 gives the full variable domain: DTGVSQNPRHKITKRGQNVTFRCDPISEHNRLYWYRQTLGQGPEFLTYFQNEAQLEKSRLLSDRFSAERPKGSFSTLEIQRTEQGDSAMYLCASSLAGGEGEKLFFGSGTQLSVL.

The rearrangement joins TRBV7-6 to TRBJ1-2, with TRBD1 matching 9 bases. The V and J ends lost 7 bases and 3 bases, in that order; junction bases with no gene match: 9. The CDR3 is 15 residues long. Germline values: CDR1 SGHVS, CDR2 FNYEAQ. The DNA for the CDR3 is TGTGCCAGCAAACCCGACAGGGGGGAAGACTATGGCTACACCTTC. It codes for CASKPDRGEDYGYTF.

The chain uses TRBV19 and TRBJ1-1; D might be TRBD1 (6 bases). This CDR3 contains 15 residues. Trimming cost V 3 bases and J 1 base, with 12 bases left between them. Germline CDR1 LNHDA, CDR2 SQIVND (reference sequence). The CDR3 sequence: CASSISGTKNTEAFF. The CDR3 DNA reads TGTGCCAGTAGTATTTCTGGGACAAAGAACACTGAAGCTTTCTTT.

The rearrangement uses TRBV7-2 and TRBJ1-3; no reliable D call. The germline CDR1 and CDR2 sequences are SGHTA and FQGNSA. This CDR3 region has 14 residues. V lost 0 bases to trimming and J lost 4 bases, with 7 bases between them. The DNA for the CDR3 is TGTGCCAGCAGCTTAGCTTTATTGGGAAACACCATATATTTT. Amino acids: CASSLALLGNTIYF. The entire variable domain, with the rest obtained from reference TRBV7-2 and TRBJ1-3, is as follows: GAGVSQSPSNKVTEKGKDVELRCDPISGHTALYWYRQSLGQGLEFLIYFQGNSAPDKSGLPSDRFSAERTGGSVSTLTIQRTQQEDSAVYLCASSLALLGNTIYFGEGSWLTVV.

The rearrangement links TRBV4-1 to TRBJ1-2, with D possibly TRBD1 on 6 matching bases. From germline, CDR1 is MGHRA and CDR2 YSYEKL. The CDR3 has 15 amino acids. V lost 3 bases, J lost 4 bases, and 15 bases lay in between. CDR3 nucleotides: TGCGCCAGCAGCCACCCCGGGAGGGGGACCTATGGCTACACCTTC. Protein: CASSHPGRGTYGYTF.

The genes are TRBV5-6 and TRBJ2-7, with D possibly being TRBD1 (8 bases). This CDR3 comprises 13 residues. V was shortened by 5 bases and J by 3 bases, with 12 bases between the two germline ends. Germline lookup yields CDR1 SGHDT and CDR2 YYEEEE. This chain's CDR3 is CASRTGGGYEQYF. The CDR3, as DNA: TGTGCCAGCAGAACAGGGGGGGGCTACGAGCAGTACTTC.

The V call is TRBV19, the J call TRBJ2-1, with 12 positions matching TRBD2. The germline gives CDR1 LNHDA, CDR2 SQIVND (reference sequence). This CDR3 comprises 15 residues. V dropped 5 bases and J dropped 10; count of bases not matched to a gene: 9. The CDR3 here is CASSLAGGPKREQFF. The DNA for the CDR3 is TGTGCCAGTAGTCTAGCGGGAGGGCCAAAGCGGGAGCAGTTCTTC.

The chain couples TRBV29-1 to TRBJ1-2, with D uncertain. The CDR3 sequence is 12 residues long. Looked up from germline, CDR1 is SQVTM and CDR2 is ANQGSEA. V was cut by 3 bases and J by 4 bases, with 9 bases left in between. The CDR3 DNA reads as TGCAGCGTTGACGGTCAGGTCTATGGCTACACCTTC. Its protein is CSVDGQVYGYTF.

This clone was recorded once. The rearrangement links TRBV5-1 to TRBJ2-5, with 14 positions matching TRBD2. In germline, CDR1 is SGHRS, CDR2 YFSETQ. CDR3 length: 16 amino acids. The V segment lost 4 bases and the J segment 5 bases; nucleotides outside the gene matches: 7. CDR3 protein: CASSPTSGGAGETQYF. The CDR3 DNA follows: TGCGCCAGCAGCCCGACTAGCGGGGGGGCCGGGGAGACCCAGTACTTC.

The chain joins TRBV28 to TRBJ1-6, with D perhaps matching TRBD1 (6 bases). This CDR3 contains 14 residues. Trimming removed 6 bases from V and 3 bases from J, with 9 bases in between. Germline CDR1 and CDR2: MDHEN and SYDVKM. This chain's CDR3 is CASSPQGYNSPLHF. CDR3 DNA: TGTGCCAGCAGCCCACAGGGCTATAATTCACCCCTCCACTTT.

This chain connects TRBV5-1 to TRBJ2-7; 8 positions match TRBD1. Germline CDR1 is SGHRS and CDR2 is YFSETQ. CDR3 length: 14 residues. The V gene end was trimmed by 1 base and the J gene end by 2 bases; junction bases not matched to a gene: 2. The CDR3 region has the DNA TGCGCCAGCAGCTTGCCAGGGGGCGCCTACGAGCAGTACTTC. Protein sequence: CASSLPGGAYEQYF.

This clone has a handful of counts. The chain is built from TRBV7-9 and TRBJ2-7; 9 nucleotides align to TRBD2. This CDR3 has 17 amino acids. The germline CDR1 and CDR2 sequences are SEHNR and FQNEAQ (reference sequence). With 5 bases clipped from V and 0 bases from J, the junction kept 11 bases outside the gene matches. CDR3 residues: CASSVGGAGGRSYEQYF. The CDR3 region has the DNA TGTGCCAGCAGCGTGGGGGGAGCGGGAGGCCGCTCCTACGAGCAGTACTTC.

The chain couples TRBV10-3 to TRBJ1-1; D is unclear. Per the germline V gene, CDR1 is ENHRY and CDR2 is SYGVKD. There are 13 residues in the CDR3. Trimming cost V 6 bases and J 1 base, with 9 bases left between them. The CDR3 nucleotides read TGTGCCATCAGAGAAACACAGAACACTGAAGCTTTCTTT. Its translation is CAIRETQNTEAFF.

The chain employs TRBV28 and TRBJ1-6; 7 positions agree with TRBD1. From germline, CDR1 is MDHEN and CDR2 SYDVKM. V trimming: 11 bases; J trimming: 5 bases; junction bases outside the gene matches: 9. This CDR3 has 14 residues. The CDR3 DNA reads as TGTGCCGTCCCAGGGGGAACCCATAATTCACCCCTCCACTTT. It codes for CAVPGGTHNSPLHF.

CDR3 bases: TGCAGTGCTAGTCAACAGGGGGCGTCCACTGAAGCTTTCTTT. It is translated as CSASQQGASTEAFF. This sequence joins TRBV20-1 and TRBJ1-1; 9 nucleotides match TRBD1. Looked up from germline, CDR1 is DFQATT and CDR2 is SNEGSKA (reference sequence). The V and J ends lost 3 bases and 4 bases, in that order; junction bases with no gene match: 6. The CDR3 has 14 amino acids.

The CDR3 sequence is CASSQRGLAGQETQYF. The CDR3 DNA follows: TGTGCCAGCAGCCAGCGCGGACTAGCGGGCCAAGAGACCCAGTACTTC. V and J are TRBV4-2 and TRBJ2-5; 11 bases match TRBD2. The CDR3 sequence is 16 residues long. V dropped 3 bases and J dropped 1; count of bases not matched to a gene: 4. Germline values: CDR1 LGHNA, CDR2 YNFKEQ.

This clone was picked up a small number of times. This chain connects TRBV27 to TRBJ2-1; the D is unclear. The V gene's germline CDR1 is MNHEY and CDR2 SMNVEV (reference sequence). This CDR3 contains 13 residues. Between the trimmed V and J ends, which lost 7 bases and 6 bases, there was a span of 13 bases. CDR3 nucleotides: TGTGCCAGCACCATGAGGTATGGCAATGAGCAGTTCTTC. It codes for CASTMRYGNEQFF.

V and J are TRBV10-1 and TRBJ2-1; 12 positions match TRBD1. This CDR3 has 16 amino acids. From germline, CDR1 is WNHNN and CDR2 SYGVQD (reference sequence). The trim removed 4 bases at V and 10 bases at J, leaving 11 bases unmatched. The CDR3 loop reads CASSGKPGQGAREQFF. The CDR3 DNA reads as TGCGCCAGCAGTGGAAAACCGGGACAGGGGGCGCGGGAGCAGTTCTTC.

The V gene is TRBV9, the J gene TRBJ2-7; TRBD2 aligns across 9 bases. This CDR3 region has 15 residues. CDR1 SGDLS and CDR2 YYNGEE come from the germline V gene. V trimming: 0 bases; J trimming: 3 bases; junction bases outside the gene matches: 4. The chain's CDR3 is CASSVGISGSYEQYF. The CDR3 region has the DNA TGTGCCAGCAGCGTAGGGATTAGCGGGAGCTACGAGCAGTACTTC.

The chain employs TRBV28 and TRBJ2-1; the match to TRBD2 covers 11 bases. Germline CDR1 MDHEN, CDR2 SYDVKM. With V trimmed by 4 bases and J by 8 bases, 13 bases remained unmatched. There are 17 residues in the CDR3. The CDR3 sequence is CASSSLSGRAVMDEQFF. CDR3 DNA: TGTGCCAGCAGTTCCCTTAGCGGGAGGGCGGTTATGGATGAGCAGTTCTTC.

The chain employs TRBV4-2 and TRBJ1-1; tentatively, D is TRBD1 (5 bases). The CDR3 covers 15 residues. Germline assignment: CDR1 LGHNA and CDR2 YNFKEQ. Deletions cut 0 bases from V and 2 bases from J, with 10 bases between. CDR3 bases: TGTGCCAGCAGCCAAGATCGGCAGGGTAACACTGAAGCTTTCTTT. Residues: CASSQDRQGNTEAFF.

The chain employs TRBV28 and TRBJ1-2; D uncertain. V was shortened by 7 bases and J by 8 bases, with 11 bases between the two germline ends. The CDR3 is 11 residues long. The V gene's germline CDR1 is MDHEN and CDR2 SYDVKM. The CDR3 spells CASNYRGGYTF. CDR3 bases: TGTGCCAGCAACTACCGGGGAGGCTACACCTTC.